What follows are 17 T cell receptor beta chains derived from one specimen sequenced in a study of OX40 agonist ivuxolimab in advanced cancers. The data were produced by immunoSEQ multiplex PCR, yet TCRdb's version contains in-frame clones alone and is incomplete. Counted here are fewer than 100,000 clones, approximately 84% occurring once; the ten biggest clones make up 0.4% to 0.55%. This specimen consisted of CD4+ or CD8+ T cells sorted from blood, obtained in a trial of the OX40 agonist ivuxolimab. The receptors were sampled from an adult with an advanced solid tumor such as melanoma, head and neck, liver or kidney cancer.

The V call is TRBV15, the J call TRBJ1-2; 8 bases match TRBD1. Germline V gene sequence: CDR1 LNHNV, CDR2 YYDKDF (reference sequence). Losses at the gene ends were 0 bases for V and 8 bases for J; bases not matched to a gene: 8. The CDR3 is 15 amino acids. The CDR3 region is CATSRDLQGANGYTF. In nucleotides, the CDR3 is TGTGCCACCAGCAGAGATCTTCAGGGGGCAAACGGCTACACCTTC.

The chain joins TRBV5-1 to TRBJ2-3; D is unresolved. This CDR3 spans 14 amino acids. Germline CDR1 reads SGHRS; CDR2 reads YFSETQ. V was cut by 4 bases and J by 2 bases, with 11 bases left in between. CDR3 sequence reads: CASSKGPITDTQYF. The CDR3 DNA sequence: TGCGCCAGCAGCAAAGGACCGATCACAGATACGCAGTATTTT.

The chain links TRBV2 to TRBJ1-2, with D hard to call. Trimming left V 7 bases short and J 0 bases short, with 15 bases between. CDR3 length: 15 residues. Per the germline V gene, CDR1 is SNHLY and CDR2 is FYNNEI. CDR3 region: CASTVRQATNYGYTF. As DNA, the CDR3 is TGTGCCAGCACCGTTCGGCAGGCGACTAACTATGGCTACACCTTC.

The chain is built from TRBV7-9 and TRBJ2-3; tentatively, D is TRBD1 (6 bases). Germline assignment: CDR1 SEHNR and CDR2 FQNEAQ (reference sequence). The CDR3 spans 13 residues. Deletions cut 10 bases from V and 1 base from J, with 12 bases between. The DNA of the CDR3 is TGTGCCAACTCGAGGACAGGCACAGATACGCAGTATTTT. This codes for CANSRTGTDTQYF.

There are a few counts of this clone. The CDR3 loop reads CASSHRESNQPQHF. The CDR3 coding sequence is TGTGCCAGCAGCCATCGAGAGAGCAATCAGCCCCAGCATTTT. The V and J genes are TRBV5-5 and TRBJ1-5; the D is unclear. V gave up 4 bases and J gave up 1 base, with 9 bases separating them. This CDR3 is 14 amino acids long. Germline CDR1 SGHKS, CDR2 YYEKEE (reference sequence).

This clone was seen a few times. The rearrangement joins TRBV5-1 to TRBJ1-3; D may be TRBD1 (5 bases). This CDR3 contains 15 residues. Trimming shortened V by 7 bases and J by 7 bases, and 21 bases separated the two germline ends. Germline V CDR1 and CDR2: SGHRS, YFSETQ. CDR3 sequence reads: CASRLSDSIWNTIYF. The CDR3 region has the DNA TGCGCCAGCCGCCTAAGCGACAGTATCTGGAACACCATATATTTT.

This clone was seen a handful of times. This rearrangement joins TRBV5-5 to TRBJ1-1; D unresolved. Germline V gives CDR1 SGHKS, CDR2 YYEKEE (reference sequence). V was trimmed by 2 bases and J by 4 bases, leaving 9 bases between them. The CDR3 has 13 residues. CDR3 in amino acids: CASSLPRRTEAFF. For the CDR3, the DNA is TGTGCCAGCAGCTTACCTCGCCGCACTGAAGCTTTCTTT.

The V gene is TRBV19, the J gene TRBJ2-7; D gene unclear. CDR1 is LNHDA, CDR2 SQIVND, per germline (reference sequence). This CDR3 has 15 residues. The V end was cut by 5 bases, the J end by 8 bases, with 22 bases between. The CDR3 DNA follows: TGTGCCAGTAGTTCCACGGGCCCCTTTTCATCCCAGCAGTACTTC. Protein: CASSSTGPFSSQQYF. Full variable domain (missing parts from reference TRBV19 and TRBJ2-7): DGGITQSPKYLFRKEGQNVTLSCEQNLNHDAMYWYRQDPGQGLRLIYYSQIVNDFQKGDIAEGYSVSREKKESFPLTVTSAQKNPTAFYLCASSSTGPFSSQQYFGPGTRLTVT.

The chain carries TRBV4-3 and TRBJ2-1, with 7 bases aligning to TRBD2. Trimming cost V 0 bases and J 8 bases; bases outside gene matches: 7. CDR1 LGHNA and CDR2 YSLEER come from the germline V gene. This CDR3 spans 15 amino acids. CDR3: CASSQDLADGDEQFF. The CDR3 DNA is TGCGCCAGCAGCCAAGACCTAGCGGACGGCGATGAGCAGTTCTTC.

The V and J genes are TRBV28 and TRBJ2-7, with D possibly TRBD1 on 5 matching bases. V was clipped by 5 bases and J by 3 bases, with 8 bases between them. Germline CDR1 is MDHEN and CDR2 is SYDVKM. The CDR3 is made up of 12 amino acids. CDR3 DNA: TGTGCCAGCAGTGCCGACAGCTACGAGCAGTACGTC. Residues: CASSADSYEQYV.

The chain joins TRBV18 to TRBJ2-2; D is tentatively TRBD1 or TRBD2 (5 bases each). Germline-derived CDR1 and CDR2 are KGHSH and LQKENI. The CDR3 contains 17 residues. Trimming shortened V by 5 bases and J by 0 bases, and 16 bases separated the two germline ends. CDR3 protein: CASSYGTGTSNTGELFF. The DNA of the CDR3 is TGTGCCAGCTCATATGGGACCGGCACCTCGAACACCGGGGAGCTGTTTTTT.

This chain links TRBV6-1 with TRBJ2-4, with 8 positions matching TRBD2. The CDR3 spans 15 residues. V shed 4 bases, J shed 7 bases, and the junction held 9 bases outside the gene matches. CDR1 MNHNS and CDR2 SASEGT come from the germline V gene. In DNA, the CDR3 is TGTGCCAGCAGTGTTGCCTCACGGGAGGGGAACATTCAGTACTTC. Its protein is CASSVASREGNIQYF.

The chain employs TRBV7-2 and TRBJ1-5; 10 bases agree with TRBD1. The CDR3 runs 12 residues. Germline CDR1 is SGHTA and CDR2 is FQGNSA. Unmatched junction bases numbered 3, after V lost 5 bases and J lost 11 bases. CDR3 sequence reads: CASSTGQGAQHF. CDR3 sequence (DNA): TGTGCCAGCAGCACCGGACAGGGGGCCCAGCATTTT.

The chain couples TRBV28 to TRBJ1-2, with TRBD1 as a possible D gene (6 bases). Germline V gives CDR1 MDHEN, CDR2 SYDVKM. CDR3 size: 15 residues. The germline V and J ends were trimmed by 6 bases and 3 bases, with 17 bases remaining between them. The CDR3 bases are TGTGCCAGCAGCTCGGACAGCCTCAGATACTATGGCTACACCTTC. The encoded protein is CASSSDSLRYYGYTF.

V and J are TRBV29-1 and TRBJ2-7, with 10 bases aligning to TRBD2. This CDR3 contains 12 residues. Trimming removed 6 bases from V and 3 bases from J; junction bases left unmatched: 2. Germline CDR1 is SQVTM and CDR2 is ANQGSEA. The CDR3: CSVSGRVYEQYF. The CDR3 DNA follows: TGCAGCGTGAGCGGGAGGGTCTACGAGCAGTACTTC.

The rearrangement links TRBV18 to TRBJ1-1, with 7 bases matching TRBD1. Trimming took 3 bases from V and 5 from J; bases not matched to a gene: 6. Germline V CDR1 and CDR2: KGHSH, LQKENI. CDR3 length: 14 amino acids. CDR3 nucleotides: TGTGCCAGCTCACCCGACAGGGTATCGACTGAAGCTTTCTTT. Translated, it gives CASSPDRVSTEAFF.

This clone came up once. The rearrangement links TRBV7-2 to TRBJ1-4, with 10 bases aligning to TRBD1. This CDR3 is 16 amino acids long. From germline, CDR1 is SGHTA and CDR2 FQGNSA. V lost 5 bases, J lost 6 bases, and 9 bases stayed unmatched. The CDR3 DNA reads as TGTGCCAGCAGCCCTTTACGGGACAGGGGTTATGAAAAACTGTTTTTT. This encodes CASSPLRDRGYEKLFF.